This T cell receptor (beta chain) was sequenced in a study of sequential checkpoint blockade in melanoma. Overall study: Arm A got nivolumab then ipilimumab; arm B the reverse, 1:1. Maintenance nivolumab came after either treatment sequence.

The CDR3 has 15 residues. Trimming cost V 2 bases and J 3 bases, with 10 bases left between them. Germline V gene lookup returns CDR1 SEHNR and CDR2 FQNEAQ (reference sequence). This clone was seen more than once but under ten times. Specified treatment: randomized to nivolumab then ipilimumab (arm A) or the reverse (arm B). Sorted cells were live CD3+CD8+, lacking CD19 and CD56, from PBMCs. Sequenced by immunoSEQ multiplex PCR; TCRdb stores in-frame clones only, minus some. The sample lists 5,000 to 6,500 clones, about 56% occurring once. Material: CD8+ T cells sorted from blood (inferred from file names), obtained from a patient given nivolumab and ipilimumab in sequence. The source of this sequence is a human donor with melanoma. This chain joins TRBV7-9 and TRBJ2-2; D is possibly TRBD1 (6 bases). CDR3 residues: CASSLWDIDTGELFF. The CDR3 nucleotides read TGTGCCAGCAGCTTATGGGACATCGACACCGGGGAGCTGTTTTTT.